The TCR beta chain under discussion was sequenced for a study of beta chain features in type 1 diabetes. General study findings and limits: TCRB repertoires of naive, central memory and Treg cells appeared more similar among patients than among healthy donors.

Researchers reported sorting CD4+ naive, central memory, regulatory and stem cell-like memory cells via CD45RO/CCR7/CD25/CD127/CD95/CD27. Investigators reverse transcribed all isolated RNA, so they sequenced expressed TCRB transcripts. Data came from immunoSEQ multiplex PCR; TCRdb stores just in-frame clones and leaves some out. The data show around 310,000 clones, with 9.5% to 11% seen just once and more than 0.015% held by the top ten. Comment on this clone: What it recognizes is unknown.

Germline CDR1 and CDR2: ENHRY and SYGVKD. This CDR3 region has 13 residues. The J segment lost 6 bases and the V segment lost 10 bases, leaving 4 bases of the junction unmatched. The sequence came from a woman aged 25 to 45 in good health. Material: naive CD4+ T cells from blood. This chain uses TRBV10-3 with TRBJ2-3; TRBD2 matches 13 bases. CDR3 protein: CATGLAGVDTQYF. The CDR3 region has the DNA TGTGCCACCGGACTAGCGGGGGTTGATACGCAGTATTTT.